This TCR beta chain was sequenced during a study of beta chain features in type 1 diabetes. Study-wide points: Significant though moderate, a shortening of TCRB CDR3s appeared in all four CD4+ subsets of Type 1 diabetes patients. Shorter templates might be favored by PCR, and equally so in patients and in controls.

Reverse transcription of all isolated RNA meant that expressed TCRB transcripts were sequenced. The protocol was immunoSEQ multiplex PCR, while the TCRdb copy is restricted to in-frame clones and leaves out a portion. The sample has some 350,000 clones, roughly 13% seen once. On this clone: What it binds is not known.

This CDR3 contains 17 residues. V lost 3 bases to trimming and J lost 0 bases, with 15 bases between them. The TCR comes from a woman under 30 with type 1 diabetes. The V and J genes are TRBV23-1 and TRBJ2-4; D perhaps matches TRBD1 (6 bases). TRBV23-1 is classed as an ORF, of uncertain function. Material: naive CD4+ T cells from blood. This CDR3 is CASSHRTRGLAKNIQYF. As DNA, the CDR3 is TGCGCCAGCAGTCATCGTACCAGGGGTCTAGCCAAAAACATTCAGTACTTC.